Listed below are T cell receptor beta chains from one sample, sequenced in a study of T cells in Graves' hyperthyroidism and ophthalmopathy. From the multiplex PCR reads, TCRdb called clonotypes with MiXCR, one entry per CDR3 protein. The table has some 600,000 distinct CDR3 sequences, about half seen once; the top ten hold just over 8%. What was sequenced was peripheral blood or thyroid tissue (not recorded which). Source of these receptors: a woman aged 18-29 years with Graves' hyperthyroidism. Both conserved end residues are part of each CDR3. The D gene is left open where the match is weak. Clone size is given for some rows only: seen once, a few or many times, or a class if the clone is expanded.

>TRBV7-9|.|many|TRBJ1-5
TGTGCCAGCAGCTTAGCAGGGGGTAGGAATCAGCCCCAGCATTTT
CASSLAGGRNQPQHF
>TRBV7-9|.|.|TRBJ1-6
TGTGCCAGCAGCTTAGAGGCAGAAAATTCACCCCTCCACTTT
CASSLEAENSPLHF
>TRBV2|.|.|TRBJ1-2
TGTGCCAGCAGTGACGGGACACCTGGAAACACCTTC
CASSDGTPGNTF
>TRBV24-1|TRBD1|.|TRBJ2-6
TGTGCCACCAGTGACAGACAGGGTGACGCTGGGGCCAACGTCCTGACTTTC
CATSDRQGDAGANVLTF
>TRBV29-1|.|many|TRBJ2-5
TGCAGCGTTGGGGGCAGTCAAGAGACCCAGTACTTC
CSVGGSQETQYF
>TRBV7-2|.|.|TRBJ1-1
TGTGCCAGCAGCTTAGTGAGCGGAAGGTTAGAAGCTTTCTTT
CASSLVSGRLEAFF
>TRBV29-1|.|.|TRBJ2-7
TGCAGCGTTGGCCTGCCCAACTCCTACGAGCAGTACTTC
CSVGLPNSYEQYF
>TRBV7-3|.|many|TRBJ2-5
TGTGCCAGCAGCTTCTCGCCCCAAGAGACCCAGTACTTC
CASSFSPQETQYF
>TRBV25-1|.|many|TRBJ1-2
TGTGCCAGCAGTGATTCGTTTCATGTTGGCCCAGGGCGGGGTGGCTACACCTTC
CASSDSFHVGPGRGGYTF
>TRBV20-1|TRBD2|.|TRBJ2-2
TGCAGTGCCAAAGCGGGAGAGGGCACCGGGGAGCTGTTTTTT
CSAKAGEGTGELFF
>TRBV7-9|.|.|TRBJ1-6
TGTGCCAGCAGCTTAGGACAGGAAGGATCACCCCTCCACTTT
CASSLGQEGSPLHF
>TRBV29-1|TRBD1|many|TRBJ1-3
TGCAGCGCCGACAGGGACGGAAACACCATATATTTT
CSADRDGNTIYF
>TRBV25-1|.|many|TRBJ2-7
TGTGCCAGCAGCCTAAGGGGAGGATCATCGGGAGAGCAGTACTTC
CASSLRGGSSGEQYF
>TRBV29-1|.|once|TRBJ2-4
TGCAGCGTTGACCAGTTTGACATTCAGTACTTC
CSVDQFDIQYF
>TRBV25-1|.|few|TRBJ2-3
TGTGCCATCCGTGAGGGGCGCACAGATACGCAGTATTTT
CAIREGRTDTQYF
>TRBV7-9|.|few|TRBJ2-5
TGTGCCAGCAGCCAAGGATACGGGACCCAGTACTTC
CASSQGYGTQYF
>TRBV7-9|TRBD1|few|TRBJ2-7
TGTGCCAGCAGCCCTAGGACAGGGACGAACTACGAGCAGTACTTC
CASSPRTGTNYEQYF
>TRBV6-6|.|few|TRBJ2-2
TGTGCCAGCAGTTACCGGAGGGCCGGCACCGGGGAGCTGTTTTTT
CASSYRRAGTGELFF
>TRBV7-7|.|.|TRBJ2-2
TGTGCCAGCAGCCCCAGCCCCCTCCCCACGCACACCGGGGAGCTGTTTTTT
CASSPSPLPTHTGELFF
>TRBV24-1|TRBD1|.|TRBJ1-1
TGTGCCACCAGTGATCCGGGACAGGGGGCCGCTGAAGCTTTCTTT
CATSDPGQGAAEAFF
>TRBV10-3|TRBD1|few|TRBJ1-3
TGTGCCAGCAGCTCCTACAGGGGAGCAACTGGAAACACCATATATTTT
CASSSYRGATGNTIYF
>TRBV25-1|.|many|TRBJ1-2
TGTGCCAGCAGGTCTAACTATGGCTACACCTTC
CASRSNYGYTF
>TRBV25-1|TRBD1|few|TRBJ2-1
TGTGCCAGCAGTGGGACAGGTCTACGGGGGCAGTTCTTC
CASSGTGLRGQFF
>TRBV10-3|TRBD2|.|TRBJ2-7
TGTGCCATCAGTGAGACCCTAGCGGGAGGGGCCTACGAGCAGTACTTC
CAISETLAGGAYEQYF
>TRBV2|.|.|TRBJ2-5
TGTGCCAGCAGTAAAGGGAATCAGTACTTC
CASSKGNQYF
>TRBV25-1|TRBD2|once|TRBJ2-2
TGTGCCTGCACTAGCGGGAAGAACACCGGGGAGCTGTTTTTT
CACTSGKNTGELFF
>TRBV29-1|.|once|TRBJ1-4
TGCAGCGGAAGATTGTCGGGGAGTGAAAAACTGTTTTTT
CSGRLSGSEKLFF
>TRBV24-1|.|many|TRBJ2-6
TGTGCCACATCCTCAGGATTCTCCAACTCTGGGGCCAACGTCCTGACTTTC
CATSSGFSNSGANVLTF
>TRBV10-3|TRBD1|.|TRBJ1-2
TGTGCCACCCACGCCCAGGGGGGCTACGGCTACACCTTC
CATHAQGGYGYTF
>TRBV14|.|.|TRBJ2-7
TGTGCCAGCAGCCCGGGGCTCAACCCCTCCTACGAGCAGTACTTC
CASSPGLNPSYEQYF
>TRBV25-1|.|.|TRBJ1-1
TGTGCCTGGAGTGACTACACTGAAGCTTTCTTT
CAWSDYTEAFF
>TRBV20-1|.|few|TRBJ2-7
TGCAGTGCTAGAGATTTGCGGTACTACGAGCAGTACTTC
CSARDLRYYEQYF
>TRBV9|.|few|TRBJ2-5
TGTGCCAGCAGCGAGGGGCCCGCCGAGACCCAGTACTTC
CASSEGPAETQYF
>TRBV20-1|TRBD1|.|TRBJ1-2
TGCAGTGCCCCGGACAGGGTCGGGTATGGCTACACCTTC
CSAPDRVGYGYTF
>TRBV7-2|.|many|TRBJ1-5
TGTGCCAGCAGCTTAGAGCTGAATCAGCCCCAGCATTTT
CASSLELNQPQHF
>TRBV11-2|TRBD2|.|TRBJ2-7
TGTGCCAGCAGCGATACCGGGACTAGCGGCTACAATGAGCAGTACTTC
CASSDTGTSGYNEQYF
>TRBV7-8|.|few|TRBJ2-7
TGTGCCAGCAGCTTAAGCCAGGGGCCCTACGAGCAGTACTTC
CASSLSQGPYEQYF
>TRBV7-9|TRBD1|many|TRBJ1-4
TGTGCCAGCAGCGTCGAACAGGGGGTTGATGAAAAACTGTTTTTT
CASSVEQGVDEKLFF
>TRBV7-6|.|.|TRBJ2-7
TGTGCCAGCAGCGTTGGTTATAACTCCTACGAGCAGTACTTC
CASSVGYNSYEQYF
>TRBV19|TRBD2|few|TRBJ2-5
TGTGCCAGTAGTGCACTAGCGGGCCACCAAGAGACCCAGTACTTC
CASSALAGHQETQYF
>TRBV7-3|.|.|TRBJ1-2
TGTGCCAGCAGGCGTTACACCTATGGCTACACCTTC
CASRRYTYGYTF
>TRBV5-1|.|few|TRBJ2-7
TGCGCCAGCAGCCTGTACGCCTCAGGGAAGAAGGAGCAGTACTTC
CASSLYASGKKEQYF
>TRBV7-9|.|few|TRBJ2-5
TGTGCCAGCAGTTCCTTAAGTGGGGGTCAAGAGACCCAGTACTTC
CASSSLSGGQETQYF
>TRBV6-5|.|.|TRBJ2-7
TGTGCCAGCAGTTTCGGGGATGCCTACGAGCAGTACTTC
CASSFGDAYEQYF
>TRBV29-1|.|.|TRBJ2-7
TGCAGAGAGCCTAGTCAGGAGTACGAGCAGTACTTC
CREPSQEYEQYF
>TRBV14|TRBD1|.|TRBJ2-7
TGTGCCAGCAGCGCCGCCGGGACAGGGGTCGAAGAGCAGTACTTC
CASSAAGTGVEEQYF
>TRBV7-6|.|many|TRBJ2-2
TGTGCCAGCAGCAAGACCGGTGGCGGGGAGCTGTTTTTT
CASSKTGGGELFF
>TRBV19|.|.|TRBJ2-2
TGTGCCAGTGAGCCTGCCACCGGGGAGCTGTTTTTT
CASEPATGELFF
>TRBV29-1|TRBD1|.|TRBJ1-4
TGTAGCGTGCAACGGACAGGGGGCGGTGAAAAACTGTTTTTT
CSVQRTGGGEKLFF
>TRBV7-8|.|many|TRBJ1-2
TGTGCCAGCGGATACCGGGACACATACTATGGCTACACCTTC
CASGYRDTYYGYTF